The T cell receptor (beta chain) described here comes from a study of blood T cell repertoires in COVID-19. As for the study in general: Acute-phase and convalescent COVID-19 samples originated in the United States, Italy and Spain.

The protocol was immunoSEQ multiplex PCR, while the TCRdb copy is restricted to in-frame clones and leaves out a portion. The sample yields about 120,000 clones, 84% seen once. Cohorts were based on clinical histories the participants reported. Germline CDR1 MRHNA, CDR2 SNTAGT. CDR3 length equals 13 residues. Trimming pared 3 bases from V and 4 bases from J, leaving 8 bases between. The chain uses TRBV6-4 and TRBJ2-3, with D possibly matching TRBD1 (5 bases). What was sequenced was PBMCs or T cells enriched from blood (not recorded which). The source is a woman under 40 who had recovered from COVID-19. In nucleotides, the CDR3 is TGTGCCAGCAGTGATCAGGGTGCAGATACGCAGTATTTT. It specifies CASSDQGADTQYF.